This T cell receptor beta chain was sequenced during a study of cytotoxic CD8 clonotypes in ibrutinib-treated CLL. Clones were sequenced by immunoSEQ multiplex PCR, and TCRdb holds only the in-frame ones, with some missing. This table has about 140,000 clones, 70% to 90% appearing once. General study findings and limits: Public clonotypes (which were uncommon) either contracted or remained stable on treatment.

As regards this clone: Antigen specificity is unknown.

The clonotype originates from a human donor with chronic lymphocytic leukemia. The specimen comprised PBMCs, sampled after 36 months of ibrutinib treatment.

CDR3 loop: CASSYSIVGGEREYF. DNA for the CDR3: TGTGCCAGCAGTTACTCGATAGTAGGAGGGGAGCGTGAGTACTTC. The genes are TRBV6-5 and TRBJ2-7; possibly TRBD2 for D (6 bases). Germline CDR1 reads MNHEY; CDR2 reads SVGAGI. V lost 0 bases to trimming and J lost 11 bases, with 20 bases between them. The CDR3 runs 15 residues.